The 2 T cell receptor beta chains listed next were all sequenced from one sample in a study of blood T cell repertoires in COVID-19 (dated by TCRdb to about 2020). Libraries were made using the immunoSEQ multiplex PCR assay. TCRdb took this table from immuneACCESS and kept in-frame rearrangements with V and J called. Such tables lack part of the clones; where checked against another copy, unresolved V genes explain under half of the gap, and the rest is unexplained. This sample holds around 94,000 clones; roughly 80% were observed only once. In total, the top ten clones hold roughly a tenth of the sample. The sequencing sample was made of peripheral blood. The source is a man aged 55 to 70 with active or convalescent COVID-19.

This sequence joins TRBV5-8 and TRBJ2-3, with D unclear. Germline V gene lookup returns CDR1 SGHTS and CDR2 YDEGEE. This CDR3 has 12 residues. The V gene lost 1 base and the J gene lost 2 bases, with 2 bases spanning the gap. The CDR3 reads CASSLYTDTQYF. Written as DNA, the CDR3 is TGTGCCAGCAGCTTGTACACAGATACGCAGTATTTT.

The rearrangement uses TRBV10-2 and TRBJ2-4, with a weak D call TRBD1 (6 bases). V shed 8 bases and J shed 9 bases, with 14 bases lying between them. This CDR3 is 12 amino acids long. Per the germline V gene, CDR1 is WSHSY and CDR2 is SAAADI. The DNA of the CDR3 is TGCGCCAGCTCCCTTGGGGGCACCATTCAGTACTTC. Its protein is CASSLGGTIQYF.